A selection of T cell receptor beta chains follows, all from one sample in a study of blood T cells in healthy people across ages. MiXCR, applied by TCRdb to the 5' RACE reads, yields one record per CDR3 protein. This table has more than 500,000 distinct CDR3 sequences, roughly 28% appearing once. The sample consisted of blood. Every receptor here comes from a woman in her seventies in good health. CDR3s include the opening cysteine and the closing phenylalanine or tryptophan. D genes are given only for firm matches. The size entry is marked missing in some rows and otherwise reads once, few, many or a size class.

>12|TRBJ1-5|.|.|TRBV7-9
TGTGCCAGCAGCTTATTTGGTCAGCCCCAGCATTTT
CASSLFGQPQHF
>11|TRBJ1-1|.|.|TRBV6-2/TRBV6-3
TGTGCCAGCATCAAAAACACTGAAGCTTTCTTT
CASIKNTEAFF
>15|TRBJ2-7|TRBD1|.|TRBV29-1
TGCAGCGTCGAAGATCGACAGGGGAGCTCCTACGAGCAGTACTTC
CSVEDRQGSSYEQYF
>14|TRBJ1-5|.|.|TRBV29-1
TGCAGCGTTGAATTCGCCGGGGGTGGGCAGCCCCAGCATTTT
CSVEFAGGGQPQHF
>14|TRBJ1-6|.|few|TRBV7-8
TGTGCCAGCAGCTTAGCACAGAGTAATTCACCCCTCCACTTT
CASSLAQSNSPLHF
>13|TRBJ2-4|.|few|TRBV5-1
TGCGCCAGCAGCTCGGAGGGAGGGGGCATTCAGTACTTC
CASSSEGGGIQYF
>16|TRBJ2-1|TRBD2|few|TRBV7-2
TGTGCCAGCAGCTTCCTAGCGGGGGTCATCTACAATGAGCAGTTCTTC
CASSFLAGVIYNEQFF
>15|TRBJ2-7|.|.|TRBV6-2/TRBV6-3
TGTGCCAGCAGCCCCGGGACGATCCCCCCCTACGAGCAGTACTTC
CASSPGTIPPYEQYF
>14|TRBJ1-2|.|.|TRBV25-1
TGTGCCAGCAGTCGGGTGGGTTCCGAGTCTGGCTACACCTTC
CASSRVGSESGYTF
>14|TRBJ2-3|.|.|TRBV20-1
TGCAGTGCTAACCGAAGGGGAAGCGTCGATACGCAGTATTTT
CSANRRGSVDTQYF
>12|TRBJ2-3|.|few|TRBV20-1
TGCAGTGCGCCGCAATACACAGATACGCAGTATTTT
CSAPQYTDTQYF
>13|TRBJ1-4|.|.|TRBV7-2
TGTGCCAGCAGCTTAAATTTAGGTGAAAAACTGTTTTTT
CASSLNLGEKLFF
>14|TRBJ2-7|.|.|TRBV9
TGTGCCAGCAGCGTAGGAGGGGAGTCCTACGAGCAGTACTTC
CASSVGGESYEQYF
>16|TRBJ2-3|TRBD2|.|TRBV12-3/TRBV12-4
TGTGCCAGCAGTTTAGGGTCTAGCGGGGTCACAGATACGCAGTATTTT
CASSLGSSGVTDTQYF
>15|TRBJ2-3|.|few|TRBV5-6
TGTGCCAGCAGCTTCAACCCAATAATCACAGATACGCAGTATTTT
CASSFNPIITDTQYF
>16|TRBJ2-1|TRBD2|.|TRBV3-1
TGTGCCAGCAGCCAGCACAGCGGGGGGGCCGGGGATGAGCAGTTCTTC
CASSQHSGGAGDEQFF
>13|TRBJ2-5|.|few|TRBV3-1
TGTGCCAGCAGCCGGGGTAGCGAAGGGACCCAGTACTTC
CASSRGSEGTQYF
>14|TRBJ2-5|TRBD2|few|TRBV20-1
TGCAGTGGAGCGGGGGGGAACCTCCAAGAGACCCAGTACTTC
CSGAGGNLQETQYF
>13|TRBJ1-2|TRBD1|once|TRBV6-5
TGTGCCAGCAGACAGGGGGCTAACTATGGCTACACCTTC
CASRQGANYGYTF
>15|TRBJ2-1|.|few|TRBV4-3
TGCGCCAGCAGCCAAGATTGGGGGGGCAACAATGAGCAGTTCTTC
CASSQDWGGNNEQFF
>15|TRBJ2-3|.|.|TRBV4-3
TGCGCCAGCAGCCGGAACCTTTATAGTGCAGATACGCAGTATTTT
CASSRNLYSADTQYF
>13|TRBJ1-2|.|.|TRBV9
TGTGCCAGCAGCGTAGAGTACGGGGTAGGCTACACCTTC
CASSVEYGVGYTF
>16|TRBJ2-6|.|few|TRBV9
TGTGCCAGCAGCCCGAACGCCCTCACTGGGGCCAACGTCCTGACCTTC
CASSPNALTGANVLTF
>14|TRBJ2-1|TRBD2|many|TRBV11-2
TGTGCCAGCAGCTTGGGGGGGGGCTACAATGAGCAGTTCTTC
CASSLGGGYNEQFF
>14|TRBJ2-3|.|.|TRBV5-1
TGCGCCAGCAGCTTGTGGTCCGGGGAACTTACGCAGTATTTT
CASSLWSGELTQYF
>15|TRBJ2-7|.|.|TRBV5-1
TGCGCCAGCAGCGTGACCCCCTGGGAGACGGACAGCAGCACTTTC
CASSVTPWETDSSTF
>16|TRBJ2-6|TRBD1|.|TRBV5-1
TGCGCCAGCAGCGAACAGGGGCCCTCTGGGGCCAACGTCCTGACTTTC
CASSEQGPSGANVLTF
>15|TRBJ2-3|TRBD2|many|TRBV7-3
TGTGCCAGCAGCTTAGGACTAGCGGACACAGATACGCAGTATTTT
CASSLGLADTDTQYF
>14|TRBJ1-1|.|.|TRBV6-1
TGTGCCAGCGGGGTCCTAGACAGGAACACTGAAGCTTTCTTT
CASGVLDRNTEAFF
>13|TRBJ2-1|TRBD1|.|TRBV18
TGTGCCAGCTCACCGGACAGGCACAATGAGCAGTTCTTC
CASSPDRHNEQFF
>14|TRBJ2-1|.|.|TRBV5-5
TGTGCCAGCAACACCGGGAACTCCTACAATGAGCAGTTCTTC
CASNTGNSYNEQFF
>12|TRBJ1-2|.|.|TRBV20-1
TGCAGAGCGGGATGGGGGGCCAATGGCTACACCTTC
CRAGWGANGYTF
>16|TRBJ2-1|.|.|TRBV24-1
TGTGCCACCAGTGATCAGAGAGGGGGGTGGGGGAATGAGCAGTTCTTC
CATSDQRGGWGNEQFF
>12|TRBJ2-5|TRBD2|.|TRBV29-1
TGCAGCGCCTTAGCGGGAGCGGTGACCCAGTACTTC
CSALAGAVTQYF
>13|TRBJ2-6|.|few|TRBV7-2
TGTGCCAGTGGTGGGACTGGGGCCAACGTCCTGACTTTC
CASGGTGANVLTF
>15|TRBJ1-6|.|few|TRBV7-9
TGTGCCAGCAGCTTACAGGGCGTCTCTGGTTCACCCCTCCACTTT
CASSLQGVSGSPLHF
>13|TRBJ1-5|.|.|TRBV5-1
TGCGCCAGCAGCCCGTCGGGCAATCAGCCCCAGCATTTT
CASSPSGNQPQHF
>14|TRBJ1-4|TRBD1|few|TRBV7-8
TGTGCCAGCAGCCCCGGGACAGTCAAAGGGGAACTGTTTTTT
CASSPGTVKGELFF
>13|TRBJ2-5|.|few|TRBV29-1
TGCAGCGCGGCAGACAGACAATCAGAGACCCAGTACTTC
CSAADRQSETQYF
>14|TRBJ2-1|.|few|TRBV4-1
TGCGCCAGCAGCCAAACCGGGGGCGATGGCGAGCAGTTCTTC
CASSQTGGDGEQFF